The present entry profiles one T cell receptor beta chain with its context. The target of this receptor is not known. No base quality values were provided; no much bigger clone lies one nucleotide off. The library was obtained by RT-PCR. The reads were generated on an Illumina HiSeq 2500. TCRdb trimmed public reads at Q25 via fastp, called clones via MiXCR and kept in-frame beta chains. All rows with the same CDR3 protein become a single entry with the most common DNA and genes. In this sample the table shows 600,000 to 700,000 distinct CDR3 sequences, about 14% of which occur a single time. The top ten clones comprise less than 8.5% of the sample. The data derive from a study of response to subunit inactivated influenza vaccine (dated by TCRdb to between 2018 and 2020). Study-wide context: Deep quantitative profiling of the T cell receptor repertoire was used in the study to follow responses to a trivalent subunit inactivated influenza vaccine. The paper as a whole reports these results and caveats: The authors suggested that each seasonal influenza vaccination may recruit only a limited number of new T cells.

In the germline V gene, CDR1 corresponds to SGHRS and CDR2 to YFSETQ. Measured from the cysteine to the phenylalanine, the CDR3 is 15 residues long. Just the 45-base CDR3 DNA is kept, in frame starting at base 1. V is pared back by 1 base and J by 4 bases, with 12 bases lying between the germline termini. The chain links TRBV5-1 with TRBJ2-1, with the D gene call left open. The sample was PBMCs from blood, taken about 14 days before vaccination. The sequence came from a man aged 50-60 years who received an inactivated influenza vaccine. Donor details come from another sample of the same person, matched by shared clones. In nucleotides, the sequence is TGCGCCAGCAGCTTGAGAAGGACGCGATACAATGAGCAGTTCTTC. This translates into CASSLRRTRYNEQFF. With the rest looked up from the reference TRBV5-1 and TRBJ2-1 genes rather than sequenced, the full variable domain is KAGVTQTPRYLIKTRGQQVTLSCSPISGHRSVSWYQQTPGQGLQFLFEYFSETQRNKGNFPGRFSGRQFSNSRSEMNVSTLELGDSALYLCASSLRRTRYNEQFFGPGTRLTVL.